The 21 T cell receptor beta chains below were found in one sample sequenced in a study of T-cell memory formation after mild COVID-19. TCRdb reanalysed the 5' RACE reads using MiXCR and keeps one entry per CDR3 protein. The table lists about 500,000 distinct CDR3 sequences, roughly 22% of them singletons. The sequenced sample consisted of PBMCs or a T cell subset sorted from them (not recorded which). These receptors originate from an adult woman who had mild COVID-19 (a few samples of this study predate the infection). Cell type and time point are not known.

Written as DNA, the CDR3 is TGTGCCAGCAGCTTAGAGGTTGAGGACTATGGCTACACCTTC. Translated: CASSLEVEDYGYTF. V gene TRBV7-9 combines with J gene TRBJ1-2; D is unresolved. This CDR3 contains 14 residues. V was trimmed by 1 base and J by 3 bases, leaving 9 bases between them. The germline V gene encodes CDR1 SEHNR and CDR2 FQNEAQ (reference sequence).

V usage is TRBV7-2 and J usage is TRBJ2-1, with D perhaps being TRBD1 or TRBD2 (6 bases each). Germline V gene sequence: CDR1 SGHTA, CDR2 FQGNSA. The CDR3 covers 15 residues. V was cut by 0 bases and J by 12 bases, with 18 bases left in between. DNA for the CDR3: TGTGCCAGCAGCTTAGCGGGGGGCCTCACGGGGGTGCAGTTCTTC. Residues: CASSLAGGLTGVQFF.

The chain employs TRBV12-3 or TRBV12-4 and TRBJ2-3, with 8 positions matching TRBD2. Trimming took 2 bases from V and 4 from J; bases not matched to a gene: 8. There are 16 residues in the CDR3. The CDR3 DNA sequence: TGTGCCAGCAGTTTAAGGAGCGGGAGATCCCCAGATACGCAGTATTTT. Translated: CASSLRSGRSPDTQYF.

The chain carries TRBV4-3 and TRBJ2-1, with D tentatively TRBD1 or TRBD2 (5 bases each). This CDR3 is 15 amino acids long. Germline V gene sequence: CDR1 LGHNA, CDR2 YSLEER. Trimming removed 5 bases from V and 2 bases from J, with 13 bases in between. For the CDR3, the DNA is TGCGCCAGCAGCGTCAGGGTGGGGGCCTACAATGAGCAGTTCTTC. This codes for CASSVRVGAYNEQFF.

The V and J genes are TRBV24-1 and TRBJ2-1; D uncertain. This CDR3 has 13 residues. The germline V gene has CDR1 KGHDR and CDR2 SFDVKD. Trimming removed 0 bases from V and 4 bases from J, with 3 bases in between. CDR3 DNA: TGTGCCACCAGTGATTTGCGGTACAATGAGCAGTTCTTC. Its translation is CATSDLRYNEQFF.

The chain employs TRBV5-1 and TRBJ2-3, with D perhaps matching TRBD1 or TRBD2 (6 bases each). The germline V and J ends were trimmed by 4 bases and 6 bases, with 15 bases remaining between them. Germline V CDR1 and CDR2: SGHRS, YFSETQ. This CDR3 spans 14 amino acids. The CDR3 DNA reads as TGCGCCAGCAGCCCCCTGGGGGGCCGGGATACGCAGTATTTT. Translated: CASSPLGGRDTQYF. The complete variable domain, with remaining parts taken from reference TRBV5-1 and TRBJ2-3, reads KAGVTQTPRYLIKTRGQQVTLSCSPISGHRSVSWYQQTPGQGLQFLFEYFSETQRNKGNFPGRFSGRQFSNSRSEMNVSTLELGDSALYLCASSPLGGRDTQYFGPGTRLTVL.

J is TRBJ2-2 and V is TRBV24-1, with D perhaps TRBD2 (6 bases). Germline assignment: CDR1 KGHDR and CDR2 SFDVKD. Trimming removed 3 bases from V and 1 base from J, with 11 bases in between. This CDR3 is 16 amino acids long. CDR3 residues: CATSDRGGMNTGELFF. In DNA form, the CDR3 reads TGTGCCACCAGTGATCGCGGAGGGATGAACACCGGGGAGCTGTTTTTT.

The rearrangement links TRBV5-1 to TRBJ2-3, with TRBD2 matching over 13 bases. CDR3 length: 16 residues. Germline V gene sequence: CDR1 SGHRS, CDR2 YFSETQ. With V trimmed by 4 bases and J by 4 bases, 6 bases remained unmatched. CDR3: CASSEQLAGGADTQYF. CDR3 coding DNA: TGCGCCAGCAGCGAGCAACTAGCGGGAGGGGCAGATACGCAGTATTTT.

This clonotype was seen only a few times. The CDR3 is CASSLSGSVYEQYF. In DNA form, the CDR3 reads TGTGCCAGCAGCTTGAGCGGGAGTGTCTACGAGCAGTACTTC. This chain connects TRBV5-4 to TRBJ2-7; 8 bases map to TRBD2. The CDR3 extends over 14 amino acids. V lost 1 base and J lost 3; bases outside the gene matches: 3. In germline, CDR1 is SGHNT, CDR2 YYREEE (reference sequence).

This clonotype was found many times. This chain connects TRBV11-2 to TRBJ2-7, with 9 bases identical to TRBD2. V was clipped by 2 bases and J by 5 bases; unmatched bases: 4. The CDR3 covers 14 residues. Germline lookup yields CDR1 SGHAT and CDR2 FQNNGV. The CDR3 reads CASSLPRTSDEQYF. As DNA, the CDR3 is TGTGCCAGCAGCTTACCCCGGACTAGCGACGAGCAGTACTTC.

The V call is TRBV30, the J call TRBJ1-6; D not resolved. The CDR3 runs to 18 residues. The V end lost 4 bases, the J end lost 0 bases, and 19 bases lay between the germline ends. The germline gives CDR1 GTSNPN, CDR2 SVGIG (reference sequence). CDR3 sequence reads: CAWTSAVYPSSYNSPLHF. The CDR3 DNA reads TGTGCCTGGACGTCGGCAGTCTATCCGAGCTCCTATAATTCACCCCTCCACTTT.

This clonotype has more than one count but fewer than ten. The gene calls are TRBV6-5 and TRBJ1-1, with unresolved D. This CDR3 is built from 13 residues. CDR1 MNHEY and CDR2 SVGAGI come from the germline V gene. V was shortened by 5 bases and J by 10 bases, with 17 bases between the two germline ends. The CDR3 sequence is CASSPPAGGRAFF. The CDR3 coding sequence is TGTGCCAGCAGTCCCCCGGCGGGTGGGCGAGCTTTCTTT.

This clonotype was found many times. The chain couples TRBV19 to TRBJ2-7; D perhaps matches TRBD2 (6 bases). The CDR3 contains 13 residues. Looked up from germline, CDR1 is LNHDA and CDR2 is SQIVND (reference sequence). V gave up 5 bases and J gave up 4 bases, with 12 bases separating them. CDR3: CASSALSGYEQYF. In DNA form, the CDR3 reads TGTGCCAGTAGTGCTTTAAGCGGGTACGAGCAGTACTTC.

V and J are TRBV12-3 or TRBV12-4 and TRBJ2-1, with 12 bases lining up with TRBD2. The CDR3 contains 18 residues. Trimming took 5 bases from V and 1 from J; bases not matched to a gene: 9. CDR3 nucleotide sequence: TGTGCCAGCAGTCCGGGACTAGCGGGTGTACGATCCTACAATGAGCAGTTCTTC. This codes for CASSPGLAGVRSYNEQFF.

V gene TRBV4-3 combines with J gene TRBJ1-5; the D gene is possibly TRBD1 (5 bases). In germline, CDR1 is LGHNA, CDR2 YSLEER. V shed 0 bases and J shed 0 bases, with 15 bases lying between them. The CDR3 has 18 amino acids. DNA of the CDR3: TGCGCCAGCAGCCAAGATCTTCAGGGTCCCGCTAGCAATCAGCCCCAGCATTTT. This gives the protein CASSQDLQGPASNQPQHF.

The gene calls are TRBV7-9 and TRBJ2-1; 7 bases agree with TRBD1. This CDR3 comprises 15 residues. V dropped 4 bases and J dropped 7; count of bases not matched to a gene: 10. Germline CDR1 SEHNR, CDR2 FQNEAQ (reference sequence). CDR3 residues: CASSSVLGGLNEQFF. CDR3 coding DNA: TGTGCCAGCAGCTCAGTGTTAGGGGGCTTGAATGAGCAGTTCTTC.

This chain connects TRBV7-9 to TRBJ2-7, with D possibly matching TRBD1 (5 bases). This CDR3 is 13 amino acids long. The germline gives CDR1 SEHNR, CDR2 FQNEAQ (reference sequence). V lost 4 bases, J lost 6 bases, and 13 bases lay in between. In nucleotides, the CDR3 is TGTGCCAGCAGCTCTCAGGGTATGGCCGAGCAGTACTTC. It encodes CASSSQGMAEQYF. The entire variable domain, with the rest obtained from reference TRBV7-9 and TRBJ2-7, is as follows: DTGVSQNPRHKITKRGQNVTFRCDPISEHNRLYWYRQTLGQGPEFLTYFQNEAQLEKSRLLSDRFSAERPKGSFSTLEIQRTEQGDSAMYLCASSSQGMAEQYFGPGTRLTVT.

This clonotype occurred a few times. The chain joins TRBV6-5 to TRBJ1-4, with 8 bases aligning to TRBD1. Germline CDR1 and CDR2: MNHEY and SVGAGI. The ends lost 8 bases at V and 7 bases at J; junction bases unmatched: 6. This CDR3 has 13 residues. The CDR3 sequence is CASRQGTGEKLFF. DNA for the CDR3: TGTGCCAGCCGACAGGGGACGGGTGAAAAACTGTTTTTT.

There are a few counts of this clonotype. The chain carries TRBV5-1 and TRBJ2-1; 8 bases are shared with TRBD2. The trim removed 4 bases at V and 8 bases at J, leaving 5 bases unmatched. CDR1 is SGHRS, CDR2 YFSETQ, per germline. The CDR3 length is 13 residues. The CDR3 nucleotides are TGCGCCAGCAGCCTGACTAGCGAACATGAGCAGTTCTTC. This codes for CASSLTSEHEQFF.

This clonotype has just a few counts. The CDR3 loop is CATSRDDNYNEQFF. The DNA of the CDR3 is TGTGCCACCAGCAGAGACGACAACTACAATGAGCAGTTCTTC. The chain recombines TRBV15 with TRBJ2-1; D uncertain. This CDR3 spans 14 amino acids. The germline CDR1 and CDR2 sequences are LNHNV and YYDKDF (reference sequence). Trimming took 0 bases from V and 3 from J, leaving 6 bases between them.

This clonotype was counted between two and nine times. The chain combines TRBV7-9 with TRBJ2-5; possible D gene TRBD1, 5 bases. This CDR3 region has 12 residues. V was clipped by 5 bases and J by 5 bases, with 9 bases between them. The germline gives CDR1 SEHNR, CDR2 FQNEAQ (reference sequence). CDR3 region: CASSNGAETQYF. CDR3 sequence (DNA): TGTGCCAGCAGCAATGGGGCGGAGACCCAGTACTTC.